These 11 T cell receptor beta chains came from one sample sequenced in a study of CD8 T cells in ankylosing spondylitis (dated by TCRdb to 2015 to 2018). The library came from 5' RACE. The data were produced on an Illumina HiSeq 2500. The public reads were run again by TCRdb, first through fastp at Q25 and then through MiXCR, and only productive beta chains were kept. Identical CDR3 proteins give one entry, which carries the most common genes and DNA. The sample table shows 150,000 to 200,000 distinct CDR3 sequences, and 13% are seen once. Clones ranked in the top ten supply approximately 10% of the sample. Sequencing was performed on blood, either unsorted or a sorted T cell fraction (not recorded which). These receptors all stem from a female donor with ankylosing spondylitis or in good health (not recorded which).

This clonotype was detected many times. CDR3 protein: CASSQVLNFLLSYEQYF. Written as DNA, the CDR3 is TGCGCCAGCAGCCAAGTCCTCAATTTTCTCCTATCCTACGAGCAGTACTTC. The chain joins TRBV4-1 to TRBJ2-7; D unresolved. Trimming left V 1 base short and J 1 base short, with 17 bases between. Germline V gene sequence: CDR1 MGHRA, CDR2 YSYEKL. The CDR3 totals 17 residues.

The sample holds many counts of this clonotype. This chain connects TRBV5-6 to TRBJ2-2; the D gene is possibly TRBD2 (6 bases). The germline V gene encodes CDR1 SGHDT and CDR2 YYEEEE. CDR3 length: 14 amino acids. Trimming took off 4 bases at V and 2 bases at J, with 9 bases between the two ends. CDR3 DNA sequence: TGTGCCAGCAGCCGGGAGTATAACACCGGGGAGCTGTTTTTT. The encoded protein is CASSREYNTGELFF.

The sample holds many counts of this clonotype. The chain uses TRBV6-2 or TRBV6-3 and TRBJ2-6; D may be TRBD2 (5 bases). CDR3 length: 15 amino acids. Between the trimmed V and J ends, which lost 6 bases and 0 bases, there was a span of 9 bases. Germline-derived CDR1 and CDR2 are MNHEY and SVGEGT. The DNA of the CDR3 is TGTGCCAGCAGCCAACGGGACTCTGGGGCCAACGTCCTGACTTTC. Its translation: CASSQRDSGANVLTF.

This clonotype was seen only a few times. The V gene is TRBV5-5, the J gene TRBJ2-7; perhaps TRBD2 as D (6 bases). CDR3 length: 14 amino acids. Germline V gene lookup returns CDR1 SGHKS and CDR2 YYEKEE (reference sequence). Trimming shortened V by 2 bases and J by 2 bases, and 11 bases separated the two germline ends. Here the CDR3 DNA reads TGTGCCAGCAGCTTACGGACGGGAGCCTACGAGCAGTACTTC. It codes for CASSLRTGAYEQYF.

There are a few counts of this clonotype. J is TRBJ2-1 and V is TRBV5-1; D unresolved. Germline CDR1 and CDR2: SGHRS and YFSETQ. The CDR3 has 14 residues. The V gene lost 0 bases and the J gene lost 6 bases, with 10 bases spanning the gap. CDR3 loop: CASSLDQLGNEQFF. The CDR3 nucleotides read TGCGCCAGCAGCTTGGATCAGCTAGGCAATGAGCAGTTCTTC.

The table lists this clonotype with many counts. At one end, the junction sequence differs from germline, possibly due to a read error. This sequence joins TRBV5-1 and TRBJ1-1, with D tentatively TRBD1 (5 bases). Germline CDR1 reads SGHRS; CDR2 reads YFSETQ. CDR3 length equals 13 residues. The CDR3 loop is CASTLGTETEAFF. The CDR3 DNA is TGCGCCAGCACCTTGGGGACGGAAACTGAAGCTTTCTTT.

This clonotype was recorded a few times. V gene TRBV4-2 combines with J gene TRBJ2-1; TRBD2 agrees at 7 bases. Per germline, CDR1 LGHNA and CDR2 YNFKEQ. The CDR3 sequence is 17 residues long. Losses at the gene ends were 3 bases for V and 0 bases for J; bases not matched to a gene: 8. The CDR3 nucleotides read TGTGCCAGCAGCCAGGTGGCTAGCGGCAGCTCCTACAATGAGCAGTTCTTC. Amino acids: CASSQVASGSSYNEQFF.

This clonotype came up many times. The V call is TRBV5-1, the J call TRBJ1-1, with D possibly TRBD1 on 5 matching bases. This CDR3 contains 13 residues. V lost 3 bases and J 7 bases, leaving 13 bases between the germline ends. Germline V gene lookup returns CDR1 SGHRS and CDR2 YFSETQ. DNA of the CDR3: TGCGCCAGCAGCTCGCAAGGGAGGGGTGAAGCTTTCTTT. It is translated as CASSSQGRGEAFF.

V gene TRBV6-2 or TRBV6-3 combines with J gene TRBJ2-1, with a tentative D call TRBD2 (5 bases). V was clipped by 5 bases and J by 6 bases, with 20 bases between them. The CDR3 sequence is 16 residues long. Germline values: CDR1 MNHEY, CDR2 SVGEGT. This chain's CDR3 is CASSPARWESFNEQFF. CDR3 coding DNA: TGTGCCAGCAGTCCCGCCCGGTGGGAGTCGTTCAATGAGCAGTTCTTC.

In its sample, this clonotype was seen a few times. This rearrangement joins TRBV7-2 to TRBJ1-5; weak D call: TRBD1 (5 bases). The germline gives CDR1 SGHTA, CDR2 FQGNSA. The CDR3 extends over 16 amino acids. V was clipped by 0 bases and J by 6 bases, with 15 bases between them. The CDR3: CASSLAGDAWSQPQHF. In nucleotides, the CDR3 is TGTGCCAGCAGCTTAGCGGGGGACGCTTGGAGTCAGCCCCAGCATTTT.

V and J are TRBV7-2 and TRBJ2-7, with TRBD2 matching over 9 bases. The germline gives CDR1 SGHTA, CDR2 FQGNSA. The CDR3 totals 14 residues. V gave up 5 bases and J gave up 3 bases; unmatched junction bases: 5. DNA of the CDR3: TGTGCCAGCAGCAGAGCGGGAGGACACTACGAGCAGTACTTC. Residues: CASSRAGGHYEQYF. Full variable domain (remainder filled in from reference TRBV7-2 and TRBJ2-7): GAGVSQSPSNKVTEKGKDVELRCDPISGHTALYWYRQSLGQGLEFLIYFQGNSAPDKSGLPSDRFSAERTGGSVSTLTIQRTQQEDSAVYLCASSRAGGHYEQYFGPGTRLTVT.